The 11 T cell receptor beta chains listed next were all sequenced from one sample in a study of shared clonotypes between healthy human individuals. Sequenced by immunoSEQ multiplex PCR; TCRdb stores in-frame clones only, minus some. The top ten clones hold about 1.5% of a sample with approximately 980,000 clones, 60% to 85% of them seen once. Material: memory CD4+ T cells sorted from blood. Subset of the sample: CD45RA-negative fraction. The receptors come from a man aged 18 to 30 in good health.

This clone has just one count. The chain is built from TRBV5-5 and TRBJ1-1; D remains unclear. The CDR3 is made up of 14 amino acids. V was clipped by 2 bases and J by 4 bases, with 12 bases between them. CDR1 is SGHKS, CDR2 YYEKEE, per germline (reference sequence). The CDR3 sequence is CASSFSFRLTEAFF. The CDR3 nucleotides are TGTGCCAGCAGCTTCTCCTTCCGGCTCACTGAAGCTTTCTTT.

The chain joins TRBV5-8 to TRBJ2-7, with D possibly being TRBD1 or TRBD2 (5 bases each). Trimming cost V 2 bases and J 3 bases, with 12 bases left between them. The CDR3 has 14 residues. Germline CDR1 SGHTS, CDR2 YDEGEE. The CDR3 loop reads CASSFWGNRYEQYF. The CDR3 bases are TGTGCCAGCAGCTTCTGGGGGAACCGCTACGAGCAGTACTTC.

The chain links TRBV6-5 to TRBJ1-2; D is uncertain. The CDR3 is 13 amino acids. Trimming left V 0 bases short and J 4 bases short, with 6 bases between. The germline V gene has CDR1 MNHEY and CDR2 SVGAGI. CDR3 sequence reads: CASSYSYGYGYTF. The CDR3 DNA reads as TGTGCCAGCAGTTACTCATATGGCTATGGCTACACCTTC.

The chain is built from TRBV28 and TRBJ1-4; D remains unclear. Germline CDR1 is MDHEN and CDR2 is SYDVKM. There are 14 residues in the CDR3. V was cut by 3 bases and J by 6 bases, with 11 bases left in between. CDR3 sequence: CASSFAGWDEKLFF. CDR3 coding DNA: TGTGCCAGCAGTTTCGCGGGGTGGGATGAAAAACTGTTTTTT. Using reference TRBV28 and TRBJ1-4 for the parts outside the CDR3, the full variable domain is DVKVTQSSRYLVKRTGEKVFLECVQDMDHENMFWYRQDPGLGLRLIYFSYDVKMKEKGDIPEGYSVSREKKERFSLILESASTNQTSMYLCASSFAGWDEKLFFGSGTQLSVL.

The genes are TRBV5-1 and TRBJ1-4; possibly TRBD1 for D (5 bases). The CDR3 runs to 16 residues. Germline assignment: CDR1 SGHRS and CDR2 YFSETQ. The ends were cut back, 2 bases at V and 5 bases at J, with 16 bases in the middle. The CDR3 DNA follows: TGCGCCAGCAGCTTTACCGGGGCACCTGGGAATGAAAAACTGTTTTTT. Translation: CASSFTGAPGNEKLFF.

V and J are TRBV15 and TRBJ1-6; 8 nucleotides line up with TRBD1. V lost 0 bases, J lost 10 bases, and 8 bases stayed unmatched. Germline V gives CDR1 LNHNV, CDR2 YYDKDF (reference sequence). The CDR3 extends over 16 amino acids. CDR3 nucleotides: TGTGCCACCAGCAGAGATGCGACAGGGGCAGGGTCACCCCTCCACTTT. Its translation: CATSRDATGAGSPLHF. Together with reference TRBV15 and TRBJ1-6, the CDR3 gives the full variable domain: DAMVIQNPRYQVTQFGKPVTLSCSQTLNHNVMYWYQQKSSQAPKLLFHYYDKDFNNEADTPDNFQSRRPNTSFCFLDIRSPGLGDTAMYLCATSRDATGAGSPLHFGNGTRLTVT.

This clone was counted ten times or more. The CDR3 DNA reads TGTGCCAGCAGCTTAGTCTGGGCGTCCGGGGAGCTGTTTTTT. Amino acids: CASSLVWASGELFF. The chain links TRBV7-2 to TRBJ2-2; D is undetermined. CDR1 is SGHTA, CDR2 FQGNSA, per germline. CDR3 length: 14 residues. V lost 1 base, J lost 6 bases, and 9 bases lay in between.

The rearrangement joins TRBV11-2 to TRBJ1-4; D might be TRBD1 (6 bases). The ends were cut back, 4 bases at V and 8 bases at J, with 11 bases in the middle. This CDR3 spans 13 amino acids. CDR1 is SGHAT and CDR2 is FQNNGV in the germline V gene. The CDR3: CASSSQGWEKLFF. CDR3 DNA sequence: TGTGCCAGCAGCTCACAGGGTTGGGAAAAACTGTTTTTT.

The chain couples TRBV2 to TRBJ1-5; unclear D gene. Germline assignment: CDR1 SNHLY and CDR2 FYNNEI. The CDR3 extends over 14 amino acids. Trimming stripped 3 bases from V and 0 bases from J, with 6 bases between. The CDR3 loop reads CASSDAYSNQPQHF. The CDR3 DNA sequence: TGTGCCAGCAGTGACGCATATAGCAATCAGCCCCAGCATTTT.

The chain couples TRBV10-3 to TRBJ2-7, with 9 bases matching TRBD2. The ends lost 2 bases at V and 1 base at J; junction bases unmatched: 3. The germline V gene encodes CDR1 ENHRY and CDR2 SYGVKD. CDR3 size: 15 residues. Written as DNA, the CDR3 is TGTGCCATCAGTGAGGAGACTAGCGGTTCCTACGAGCAGTACTTC. Encoded protein: CAISEETSGSYEQYF.

V usage is TRBV18 and J usage is TRBJ2-1; 10 bases agree with TRBD2. V shed 6 bases and J 8 bases; nucleotides not matched to a gene: 10. Germline values: CDR1 KGHSH, CDR2 LQKENI. The CDR3 consists of 15 residues. Here the CDR3 DNA reads TGTGCCAGCTCGCGCCCTAGCGGGAGTTTCCATGAGCAGTTCTTC. Residues: CASSRPSGSFHEQFF.